These T cell receptor beta chains were read from a single sample in a study of cytomegalovirus exposure and HLA in healthy donors. TCRdb's copy holds only in-frame clones and misses some; the assay was immunoSEQ multiplex PCR. This table has 170,000 or so clones, 75% to 85% appearing once. The sequenced sample consisted of PBMCs. These receptors originate from a young woman in good health and CMV-seronegative. Each CDR3 is given with its conserved first and last residue. The D gene is left open where the match is weak. Rows may omit the clone size; those that give it use once, few, many or a size class.

clone_size	d_call	j_call	v_call	cdr3_aa	cdr3_nt
.	.	TRBJ2-7	TRBV28	CASSFGVYEQYF	TGTGCCAGCAGTTTCGGGGTGTACGAGCAGTACTTC
.	.	TRBJ1-2	TRBV11-2	CASSLSGGPNYGYTF	TGTGCCAGCAGCTTATCTGGGGGCCCCAACTATGGCTACACCTTC
.	.	TRBJ2-1	TRBV2	CASGSGYNEQFF	TGTGCCAGCGGGAGCGGTTACAATGAGCAGTTCTTC
.	TRBD2	TRBJ2-3	TRBV7-9	CASSYQRPAREGLTQYF	TGTGCCAGCAGCTACCAACGCCCTGCCCGGGAGGGTTTGACGCAGTATTTT
.	.	TRBJ2-7	TRBV27	CASSFTGGQNEQYF	TGTGCCAGCAGTTTTACCGGGGGGCAGAACGAGCAGTACTTC
.	.	TRBJ1-5	TRBV6-1	CASSEAQRLYSNQPQHF	TGTGCCAGCAGTGAAGCTCAGCGACTGTATAGCAATCAGCCCCAGCATTTT
once	TRBD1	TRBJ1-6	TRBV5-1	CASSSTGTVNSPLHF	TGCGCCAGCAGCTCAACCGGGACAGTCAATTCACCCCTCCACTTT
.	TRBD1	TRBJ2-5	TRBV27	CASKTGVQFVETQYF	TGTGCCAGCAAAACAGGGGTTCAATTTGTCGAGACCCAGTACTTC
.	TRBD1	TRBJ2-7	TRBV7-9	CASSLVAWTGRNEQYF	TGTGCCAGCAGCTTAGTGGCTTGGACAGGGAGGAACGAGCAGTACTTC
.	.	TRBJ2-7	TRBV28	CASSTRTSEQYF	TGTGCCAGCAGTACAAGGACATCCGAGCAGTACTTC
.	.	TRBJ2-7	TRBV19	CASSIGSEQYF	TGTGCCAGTAGTATCGGTTCCGAGCAGTACTTC
.	TRBD2	TRBJ2-3	TRBV25-1	CASSEGTSGRLDTQYF	TGTGCCAGCAGTGAAGGGACTAGCGGGAGATTAGATACGCAGTATTTT
.	TRBD1	TRBJ2-3	TRBV7-8	CASSNDRVSTDTQYF	TGTGCCAGCAGCAACGACAGGGTTAGCACAGATACGCAGTATTTT
.	.	TRBJ1-1	TRBV9	CASSSTGTEAFF	TGTGCCAGCAGCAGTACGGGCACTGAAGCTTTCTTT
.	.	TRBJ1-1	TRBV7-8	CASSLLGSGTEAFF	TGTGCCAGCAGCTTACTGGGGTCGGGGACTGAAGCTTTCTTT
.	TRBD1	TRBJ1-4	TRBV7-2	CASSFGPGTGVEKLFF	TGTGCCAGCAGCTTTGGCCCTGGGACAGGGGTGGAAAAACTGTTTTTT